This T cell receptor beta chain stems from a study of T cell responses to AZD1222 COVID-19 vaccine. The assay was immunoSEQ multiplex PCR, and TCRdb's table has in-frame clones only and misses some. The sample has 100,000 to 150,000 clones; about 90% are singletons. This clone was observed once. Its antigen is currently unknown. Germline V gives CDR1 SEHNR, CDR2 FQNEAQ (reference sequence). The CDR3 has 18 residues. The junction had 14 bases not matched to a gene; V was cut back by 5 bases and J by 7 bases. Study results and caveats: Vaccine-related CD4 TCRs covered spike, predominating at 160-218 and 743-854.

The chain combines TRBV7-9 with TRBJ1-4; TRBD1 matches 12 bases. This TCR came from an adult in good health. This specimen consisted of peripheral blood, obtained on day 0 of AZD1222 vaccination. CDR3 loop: CASSKGGTGGFRGEKLFF. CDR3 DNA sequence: TGTGCCAGCAGCAAGGGCGGGACAGGGGGCTTCCGGGGTGAAAAACTGTTTTTT.